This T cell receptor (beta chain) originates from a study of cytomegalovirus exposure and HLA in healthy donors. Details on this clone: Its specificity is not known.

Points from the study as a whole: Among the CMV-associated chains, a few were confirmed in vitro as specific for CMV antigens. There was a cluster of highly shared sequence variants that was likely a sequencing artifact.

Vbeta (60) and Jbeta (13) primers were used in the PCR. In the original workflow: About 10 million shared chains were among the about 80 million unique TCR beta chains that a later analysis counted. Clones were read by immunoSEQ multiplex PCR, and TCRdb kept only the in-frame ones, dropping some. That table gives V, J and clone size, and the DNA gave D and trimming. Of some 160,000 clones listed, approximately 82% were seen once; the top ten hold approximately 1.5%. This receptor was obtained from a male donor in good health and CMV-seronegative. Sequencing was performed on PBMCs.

The CDR3 DNA reads TGTGCCTGGGAACCGGGACTAGCGGTTAATGAGCAGTTCTTC. It is translated as CAWEPGLAVNEQFF. The chain couples TRBV30 to TRBJ2-1; 11 bases map to TRBD2. Germline V lookup: CDR1 GTSNPN, CDR2 SVGIG (reference sequence). The V gene end was trimmed by 5 bases and the J gene end by 7 bases; junction bases not matched to a gene: 7. The CDR3 has 14 residues.